The entry that follows covers one T cell receptor beta chain sequence. Assembly of TCR beta libraries relied on iRepertoire HTBI primers together with Arm-PCR of CDR3 regions. TCRdb used MiXCR to reprocess the multiplex PCR reads, holding one entry per CDR3 protein. Here the sample spans under 700,000 distinct CDR3 sequences, 16% being singletons. This sample was taken from a study of regulatory T cells in long-lasting Graves disease. The time point here: newly diagnosed GD, antithyroid drugs for less than 3 months. Making the TCR library involved RNA that had been extracted from PBMCs. This CDR3 is built from 13 residues. Germline V gene data show CDR1 as MNHNS and CDR2 as SASEGT. The junction had 6 bases not matched to a gene; V was cut back by 7 bases and J by 3 bases. These data are also associated with another study on T cells in Graves' hyperthyroidism and ophthalmopathy.

The source of this sequence is a woman aged 40-65 years with Graves disease. The sample here was peripheral blood mononuclear cells (PBMCs), taken at new diagnosis, from a patient treated with antithyroid drugs. The chain employs TRBV6-1 and TRBJ2-7; 7 nucleotides line up with TRBD1. This chain's CDR3 is CASTEGTVYEQYF. CDR3 DNA sequence: TGTGCCAGCACCGAGGGGACAGTCTACGAGCAGTACTTC.